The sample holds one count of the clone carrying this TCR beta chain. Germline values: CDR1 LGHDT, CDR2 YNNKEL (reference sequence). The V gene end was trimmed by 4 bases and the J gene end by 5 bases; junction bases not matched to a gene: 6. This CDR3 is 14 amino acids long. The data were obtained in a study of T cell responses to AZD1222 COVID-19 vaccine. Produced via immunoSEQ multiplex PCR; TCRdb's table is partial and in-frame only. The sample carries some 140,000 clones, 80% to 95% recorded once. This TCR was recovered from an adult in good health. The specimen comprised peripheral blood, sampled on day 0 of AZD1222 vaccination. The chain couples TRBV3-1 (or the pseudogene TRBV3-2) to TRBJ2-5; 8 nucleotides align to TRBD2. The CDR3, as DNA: TGTGCCAGCAGCCCCAGCGGGGGTGGGGAGACCCAGTACTTC. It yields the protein CASSPSGGGETQYF.